These 8 T cell receptor beta chains were all obtained from the same sample, sequenced in a study of blood T cell repertoires in COVID-19. Generated by immunoSEQ multiplex PCR, the TCRdb table keeps only in-frame clones and is missing some. This sample carries roughly 250,000 clones, roughly 90% of them seen once, and the ten largest clones take roughly 7%. Specimen: peripheral blood. The receptors were gathered from a man aged 55 to 70 who had recovered from COVID-19.

This clone has only one observation. V usage is TRBV4-2 and J usage is TRBJ2-3, with 8 bases fitting TRBD2. The germline V gene encodes CDR1 LGHNA and CDR2 YNFKEQ. The CDR3 is 16 residues long. The J segment lost 5 bases and the V segment lost 2 bases, leaving 9 bases of the junction unmatched. The CDR3 spells CASSQMSGGLGDTQYF. The CDR3 coding sequence is TGTGCCAGCAGCCAAATGAGCGGGGGCCTCGGAGATACGCAGTATTTT.

The chain couples TRBV3-1 (or the pseudogene TRBV3-2) to TRBJ2-3; D perhaps matches TRBD2 (6 bases). The germline gives CDR1 LGHDT, CDR2 YNNKEL (reference sequence). The CDR3 consists of 13 residues. Deletions cut 5 bases from V and 5 bases from J, with 11 bases between. The CDR3 DNA reads TGTGCCAGCAGCTCGCGGGGTCGAGATACGCAGTATTTT. This translates into CASSSRGRDTQYF.

The chain uses TRBV24-1 and TRBJ2-1, with a tentative D call TRBD2 (5 bases). There are 14 residues in the CDR3. The germline CDR1 and CDR2 sequences are KGHDR and SFDVKD. V dropped 4 bases and J dropped 0 bases, with 6 bases sitting between them. The CDR3 sequence is CATSEGGSYNEQFF. The CDR3, as DNA: TGTGCCACCAGTGAAGGAGGCTCCTACAATGAGCAGTTCTTC.

The V gene is TRBV18, the J gene TRBJ1-4, with 8 bases matching TRBD1. V shed 6 bases and J 7 bases; nucleotides not matched to a gene: 10. Germline CDR1 is KGHSH and CDR2 is LQKENI. The CDR3 contains 15 residues. DNA of the CDR3: TGTGCCAGCTCCCCCTTACAGGGGGAGCTTGAAAAACTGTTTTTT. Translation gives CASSPLQGELEKLFF.

This chain links TRBV4-1 with TRBJ2-3, with 9 positions matching TRBD2. The length of the CDR3 is 16 residues. Germline V gives CDR1 MGHRA, CDR2 YSYEKL. The V segment lost 3 bases and the J segment 2 bases; nucleotides outside the gene matches: 6. The CDR3 bases are TGCGCCAGCAGCCACCGCGGGGGGGCCTACACAGATACGCAGTATTTT. The encoded protein is CASSHRGGAYTDTQYF.

This rearrangement joins TRBV24-1 to TRBJ2-1; D possibly corresponds to TRBD1 (6 bases). The CDR3 is made up of 16 amino acids. Germline V CDR1 and CDR2: KGHDR, SFDVKD. V lost 1 base to trimming and J lost 2 bases, with 11 bases between them. The DNA for the CDR3 is TGTGCCACCAGTGATTTATCAGGGGCCCCCTACAATGAGCAGTTCTTC. Its protein product is CATSDLSGAPYNEQFF.

The chain carries TRBV3-1 (or the pseudogene TRBV3-2) and TRBJ1-2; D is possibly TRBD1 (5 bases). The CDR3 spans 12 residues. With 1 base removed from V and 9 bases from J, the gap between germline ends came to 9 bases. Germline CDR1 is LGHDT and CDR2 is YNNKEL (reference sequence). The CDR3 DNA reads as TGTGCCAGCAGCCAAGGTGCAGGGAGCTACACCTTC. It translates to CASSQGAGSYTF.

This chain joins TRBV15 and TRBJ1-2; the D gene is possibly TRBD1 (6 bases). V gave up 5 bases and J gave up 6 bases, with 22 bases separating them. This CDR3 comprises 16 residues. CDR1 is LNHNV, CDR2 YYDKDF, per germline (reference sequence). Written as DNA, the CDR3 is TGTGCCACCAGCTCCATTGTGCGGGGGCTGGGTAATGGCTACACCTTC. Protein: CATSSIVRGLGNGYTF.